The 17 T cell receptor beta chains below were found in one sample sequenced in a study of T cells in Graves' hyperthyroidism and ophthalmopathy. Using RNA transcripts as the source, TCR beta CDR3 regions were amplified. TCR CDR3 underwent first-round RT-PCR with the HTBI primer set. TCRdb reprocessed the multiplex PCR reads via MiXCR and lists one record per CDR3 protein. The sample records hundreds of thousands of distinct CDR3 sequences, approximately 44% being singletons. Input material: peripheral blood or thyroid tissue (not recorded which). Receptors were obtained from a woman under 30 with Graves' hyperthyroidism.

Concerning this clonotype itself: This CDR3 fails to terminate in the conserved phenylalanine or tryptophan, so it likely reflects a read error. The DNA is left out, because the CDR3 cannot be placed on it with certainty; the CDR3 is given as TCRdb lists it. The V gene is TRBV24-1, the J gene TRBJ1-6; no DNA check was done on the table's D call, TRBD1. With termini counted, the CDR3 has 9 amino acids. Germline CDR1 and CDR2: KGHDR and SFDVKD. The CDR3 sequence is CATSDSRTG.

The chain carries TRBV4-3 and TRBJ1-4, with D unclear. Germline lookup yields CDR1 LGHNA and CDR2 YSLEER. V was shortened by 4 bases and J by 7 bases, with 22 bases between the two germline ends. The CDR3 totals 17 residues. CDR3 sequence reads: CASSPFPEKDWCEKLFF. DNA for the CDR3: TGCGCCAGCAGCCCTTTTCCGGAAAAGGACTGGTGTGAAAAACTGTTTTTT.

This chain uses TRBV6-5 with TRBJ1-1; D remains ambiguous. This CDR3 contains 13 residues. Germline CDR1 MNHEY, CDR2 SVGAGI. Deletions cut 8 bases from V and 1 base from J, with 11 bases between. The CDR3 bases are TGTGCCAGCGGGAAGTATGGGAACACTGAAGCTTTCTTT. It is translated as CASGKYGNTEAFF.

This clonotype was counted a single time. V and J are TRBV24-1 and TRBJ1-2, with unresolved D. Germline V gene sequence: CDR1 KGHDR, CDR2 SFDVKD. The CDR3 loop spans 12 amino acids. The V end was cut by 4 bases, the J end by 4 bases, with 6 bases between. The CDR3 DNA follows: TGTGCCACCAGTGACGCAGCCTATGGCTACACCTTC. As protein: CATSDAAYGYTF.

This chain uses TRBV7-2 with TRBJ1-1; TRBD1 might be the D (5 bases). Germline V gene sequence: CDR1 SGHTA, CDR2 FQGNSA. The CDR3 totals 15 residues. Trimming cost V 6 bases and J 1 base, with 15 bases left between them. CDR3 protein: CASSMEGRENTEAFF. The CDR3 nucleotides read TGTGCCAGCAGTATGGAGGGCAGGGAGAACACTGAAGCTTTCTTT. Filled out from reference TRBV7-2 and TRBJ1-1, the complete variable domain reads GAGVSQSPSNKVTEKGKDVELRCDPISGHTALYWYRQSLGQGLEFLIYFQGNSAPDKSGLPSDRFSAERTGGSVSTLTIQRTQQEDSAVYLCASSMEGRENTEAFFGQGTRLTVV.

This clonotype was found once. V is TRBV25-1 and J is TRBJ2-3, with unresolved D. The CDR3 is made up of 14 amino acids. CDR1 and CDR2 (germline): MGHDK, SYGVNS. The V and J ends lost 8 bases and 1 base respectively, with 13 bases between them. CDR3: CASLEVGGTDTQYF. The CDR3 DNA follows: TGTGCCAGCTTAGAGGTGGGCGGCACAGATACGCAGTATTTT.

This clonotype appeared once. Sequence at one end of the junction differs from germline and may be a read error. The rearrangement links TRBV7-9 to TRBJ2-7; 10 nucleotides line up with TRBD2. This CDR3 is 15 amino acids long. Germline-derived CDR1 and CDR2 are SEHNR and FQNEAQ (reference sequence). CDR3 nucleotide sequence: TGTGCCAGCAGCCAAGCTACCGGGACTAGCGAAACCTTGAGGTTC. This gives the protein CASSQATGTSETLRF.

This chain links TRBV2 with TRBJ1-3; 10 positions agree with TRBD1. The CDR3 extends over 14 amino acids. Germline CDR1 is SNHLY and CDR2 is FYNNEI. V dropped 6 bases and J dropped 4; count of bases not matched to a gene: 3. The CDR3 loop is CASSGTGDGNTIYF. In DNA, the CDR3 is TGTGCCAGCAGCGGGACAGGGGACGGAAACACCATATATTTT.

The V call is TRBV12-3 or TRBV12-4, the J call TRBJ1-5; no reliable D call. The CDR3 loop spans 15 amino acids. V lost 6 bases and J 0 bases, leaving 12 bases between the germline ends. In DNA, the CDR3 is TGTGCCAGCAGCATCAGTAAATATAGCAATCAGCCCCAGCATTTT. Translated, it gives CASSISKYSNQPQHF.

V is TRBV7-9 and J is TRBJ2-7, with D perhaps TRBD2 (6 bases). CDR1 SEHNR and CDR2 FQNEAQ come from the germline V gene (reference sequence). V was pared by 5 bases and J by 3 bases, with 17 bases between. The CDR3 runs to 15 residues. The CDR3 reads CASSPLGGGCYEQYF. The CDR3 nucleotides are TGTGCCAGCAGCCCCTTGGGAGGAGGATGCTACGAGCAGTACTTC.

V usage is TRBV10-3 and J usage is TRBJ1-2; D unresolved. Germline V gives CDR1 ENHRY, CDR2 SYGVKD. The V end lost 10 bases, the J end lost 5 bases, and 14 bases lay between the germline ends. The CDR3 runs 12 residues. The DNA of the CDR3 is TGTGCCACCCACGTCAAAGGGTATGGCTACACCTTC. It yields the protein CATHVKGYGYTF.

This clonotype was counted between two and nine times. The J gene is TRBJ1-1, the V gene TRBV20-1; no clear D. V was cut by 6 bases and J by 0 bases, with 14 bases left in between. The CDR3 runs to 14 residues. CDR1 is DFQATT, CDR2 SNEGSKA, per germline (reference sequence). CDR3 DNA sequence: TGCAGTGCCAAGGCCTTAGTGGTGAACACTGAAGCTTTCTTT. Translation gives CSAKALVVNTEAFF.

This clonotype occurred a few times. The rearrangement links TRBV5-6 to TRBJ1-1; 7 bases map to TRBD1. Unmatched junction bases numbered 7, after V lost 4 bases and J lost 4 bases. The germline V gene has CDR1 SGHDT and CDR2 YYEEEE. CDR3 length equals 14 residues. CDR3 amino acids: CASSLDRQGTEAFF. DNA for the CDR3: TGTGCCAGCAGCCTGGACAGGCAAGGCACTGAAGCTTTCTTT.

The chain joins TRBV9 to TRBJ1-1, with D tentatively TRBD1 (6 bases). This CDR3 is built from 15 residues. V was pared by 3 bases and J by 4 bases, with 16 bases between. Germline V gene data show CDR1 as SGDLS and CDR2 as YYNGEE. CDR3 sequence (DNA): TGTGCCAGCAGCGCGAGGACAGCTCGCGGCACTGAAGCTTTCTTT. Amino acid sequence: CASSARTARGTEAFF.

This sequence joins TRBV29-1 and TRBJ2-7, with 8 bases identical to TRBD1. V lost 5 bases to trimming and J lost 2 bases; unmatched junction nucleotides: 5. The CDR3 runs 13 residues. Germline CDR1 is SQVTM and CDR2 is ANQGSEA. The CDR3 protein is CSVTKQGAYEQYF. In DNA, the CDR3 is TGCAGCGTTACCAAACAGGGGGCCTACGAGCAGTACTTC.

V gene TRBV2 combines with J gene TRBJ2-5; 9 nucleotides match TRBD2. Trimming removed 2 bases from V and 2 bases from J; junction bases left unmatched: 3. The CDR3 is made up of 15 amino acids. Germline-derived CDR1 and CDR2 are SNHLY and FYNNEI. The DNA of the CDR3 is TGTGCCAGCAGTGAACTGCGGGGGGGACAAGAGACCCAGTACTTC. Encoded protein: CASSELRGGQETQYF. Full variable domain (remainder filled in from reference TRBV2 and TRBJ2-5): EPEVTQTPSHQVTQMGQEVILRCVPISNHLYFYWYRQILGQKVEFLVSFYNNEISEKSEIFDDQFSVERPDGSNFTLKIRSTKLEDSAMYFCASSELRGGQETQYFGPGTRLLVL.

The rearrangement uses TRBV24-1 and TRBJ1-2; D unresolved. V lost 4 bases to trimming and J lost 12 bases, with 17 bases between them. The germline CDR1 and CDR2 sequences are KGHDR and SFDVKD. The CDR3 spans 13 residues. CDR3 bases: TGTGCCACCAGTGACCCAACAGCGAATGGAAACACCTTC. As protein: CATSDPTANGNTF.